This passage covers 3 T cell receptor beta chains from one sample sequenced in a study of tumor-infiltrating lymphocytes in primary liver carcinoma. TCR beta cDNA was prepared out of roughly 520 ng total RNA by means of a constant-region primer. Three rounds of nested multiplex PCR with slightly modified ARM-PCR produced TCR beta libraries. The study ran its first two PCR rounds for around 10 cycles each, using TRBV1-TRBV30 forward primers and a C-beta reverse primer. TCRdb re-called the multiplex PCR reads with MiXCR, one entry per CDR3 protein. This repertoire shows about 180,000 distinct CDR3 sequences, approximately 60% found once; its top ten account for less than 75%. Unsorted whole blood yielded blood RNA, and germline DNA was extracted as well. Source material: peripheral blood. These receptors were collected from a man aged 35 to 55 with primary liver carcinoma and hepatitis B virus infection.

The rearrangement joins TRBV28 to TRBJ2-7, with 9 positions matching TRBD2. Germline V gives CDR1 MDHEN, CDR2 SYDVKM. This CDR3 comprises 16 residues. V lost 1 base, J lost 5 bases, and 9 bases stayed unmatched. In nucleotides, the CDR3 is TGTGCCAGCAGTTTATTTCGTCTAGCGGGAAGTAACGAGCAGTACTTC. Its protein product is CASSLFRLAGSNEQYF.

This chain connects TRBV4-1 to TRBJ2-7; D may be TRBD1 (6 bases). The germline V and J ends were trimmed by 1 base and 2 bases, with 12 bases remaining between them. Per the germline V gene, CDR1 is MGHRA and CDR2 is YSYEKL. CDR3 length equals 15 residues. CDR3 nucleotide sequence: TGCGCCAGCAGCCAAGCCCCAGGGGAACCCTACGAGCAGTACTTC. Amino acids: CASSQAPGEPYEQYF.

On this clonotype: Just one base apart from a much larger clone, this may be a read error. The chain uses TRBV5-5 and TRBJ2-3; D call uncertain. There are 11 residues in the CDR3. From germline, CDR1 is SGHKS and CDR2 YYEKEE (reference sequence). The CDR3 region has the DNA TGTGCCGGCAGCTACTCGGATACGCAGTATTTT. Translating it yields CAGSYSDTQYF.